This T cell receptor beta chain emerged from a study of blood T cell repertoires in COVID-19. Sequencing was performed with immunoSEQ multiplex PCR; in TCRdb, only in-frame clones are kept and a portion is missing. Among around 140,000 clones listed, 80% to 90% were seen once. The source is a man between 18 and 29 years old with COVID-19, enrolled during active disease. Sequencing was performed on peripheral blood.

The chain's CDR3 is CASSIGGASSYEQYF. In DNA, the CDR3 is TGTGCCAGTAGTATAGGAGGCGCGAGCTCCTACGAGCAGTACTTC. The chain employs TRBV19 and TRBJ2-7; D remains ambiguous. The germline V gene has CDR1 LNHDA and CDR2 SQIVND (reference sequence). Trimming removed 1 base from V and 0 bases from J, with 10 bases in between. This CDR3 has 15 amino acids. Full variable domain (rest looked up from reference TRBV19 and TRBJ2-7): DGGITQSPKYLFRKEGQNVTLSCEQNLNHDAMYWYRQDPGQGLRLIYYSQIVNDFQKGDIAEGYSVSREKKESFPLTVTSAQKNPTAFYLCASSIGGASSYEQYFGPGTRLTVT.